At least ten counts were recorded for the clone carrying this TCR beta chain. Its antigen is not known. The sample originates from a study of regulatory T cells in long-lasting Graves disease. This CDR3 is 14 amino acids long. Germline CDR1 ENHRY, CDR2 SYGVKD. Trimming removed 0 bases from V and 7 bases from J; junction bases left unmatched: 6. Indicated time point: newly diagnosed GD, antithyroid drugs for less than 3 months. The TCR library was made from RNA extracted from PBMCs. The study, taken as a whole, reports: Favoring TRBV28, TRBJ1-2 and TRBJ2-5 was a feature seen in persistent disease.

Investigators prepared the TCR beta libraries by applying iRepertoire HTBI primers and Arm-PCR of CDR3 regions. As originally analysed: Identification of gene segments yielded more than 55 TRBV and about 14 TRBJ across samples. TCRdb processed the multiplex PCR reads anew with MiXCR; each CDR3 protein has one entry. TCRdb, not the authors, supplied the V and J calls. The data contain about 210,000 distinct CDR3 sequences, roughly 19% of them seen just once; the ten biggest clones take up 12%. The data also belong to a second study, concerning T cells in Graves' hyperthyroidism and ophthalmopathy. From that report: Every diagnosis used clinical symptoms, serum thyroxine and TRAb, thyroid ultrasound and orbital computed tomography.

The source is a woman younger than 45 with Graves disease. The chain carries TRBV10-3 and TRBJ2-7; 7 bases map to TRBD1. The sample consisted of peripheral blood mononuclear cells (PBMCs), taken at new diagnosis, from a patient treated with antithyroid drugs. The CDR3 sequence: CAISESTGEREQYF. The CDR3, as DNA: TGTGCCATCAGTGAGTCTACAGGGGAGCGGGAGCAGTACTTC.